Shown below are 10 T cell receptor beta chains from a single sample sequenced in a study of T cells in Graves' hyperthyroidism and ophthalmopathy. RNA transcripts gave rise to amplified TCR beta CDR3 regions. Using the HTBI primer set, a first-round RT-PCR was run on the TCR CDR3. Each CDR3 protein gets one entry after TCRdb re-called the multiplex PCR reads with MiXCR. The data show hundreds of thousands of distinct CDR3 sequences, with around 16% seen just once and roughly 8% held by the top ten. The sequenced sample consisted of blood. The receptors come from a woman younger than 35 with Graves' hyperthyroidism.

The chain uses TRBV30 and TRBJ2-5; possible D gene TRBD1, 7 bases. V was shortened by 4 bases and J by 7 bases, with 19 bases between the two germline ends. Germline V gene lookup returns CDR1 GTSNPN and CDR2 SVGIG (reference sequence). The length of the CDR3 is 14 residues. The CDR3 is CAWKKQAQGGTQYF. CDR3 coding DNA: TGTGCCTGGAAGAAGCAGGCGCAGGGGGGGACCCAGTACTTC.

This clonotype was recorded at least ten times. This chain joins TRBV5-1 and TRBJ2-1; 9 bases are a match to TRBD1. The CDR3 is 14 residues long. With V trimmed by 6 bases and J by 0 bases, 1 base remained unmatched. Germline V gene sequence: CDR1 SGHRS, CDR2 YFSETQ. The CDR3 loop is CASNRGLSYNEQFF. The CDR3 nucleotides read TGCGCCAGCAACAGGGGGCTCTCCTACAATGAGCAGTTCTTC.

The sample holds many counts of this clonotype. The chain employs TRBV20-1 and TRBJ1-2, with a weak D call TRBD1 (5 bases). Trimming took 0 bases from V and 4 from J, leaving 12 bases between them. The length of the CDR3 is 14 residues. Per the germline V gene, CDR1 is DFQATT and CDR2 is SNEGSKA (reference sequence). The CDR3 coding sequence is TGCAGTGCTAGAGATCCGGGACGAACCTATGGCTACACCTTC. It yields the protein CSARDPGRTYGYTF.

This clonotype was picked up many times. The chain couples TRBV18 to TRBJ1-5; the D is unclear. CDR1 is KGHSH, CDR2 LQKENI, per germline. The CDR3 runs 16 residues. Trimming took 4 bases from V and 3 from J, leaving 16 bases between them. The CDR3 reads CASSHSSVPINQPQHF. Here the CDR3 DNA reads TGTGCCAGCTCACACTCTTCTGTCCCGATCAATCAGCCCCAGCATTTT.

This clonotype has at least ten counts. The CDR3 loop reads CASSAPNSPLHF. The CDR3 DNA reads as TGTGCCAGCAGTGCCCCCAATTCACCCCTCCACTTT. The gene calls are TRBV2 and TRBJ1-6; D unresolved. The germline V and J ends were trimmed by 4 bases and 7 bases, with 5 bases remaining between them. The CDR3 length is 12 residues. Germline CDR1 is SNHLY and CDR2 is FYNNEI.

J is TRBJ2-2 and V is TRBV9; 7 bases map to TRBD2. The CDR3 sequence is 15 residues long. Germline lookup yields CDR1 SGDLS and CDR2 YYNGEE. The V gene end was trimmed by 4 bases and the J gene end by 1 base; junction bases not matched to a gene: 4. The chain's CDR3 is CASSSSGGNTGELFF. The CDR3 bases are TGTGCCAGCAGCTCCTCGGGGGGGAACACCGGGGAGCTGTTTTTT.

About this clonotype itself: Possible read error: a much larger clone is one base away. The chain carries TRBV6-2 or TRBV6-3 and TRBJ2-1, with D possibly TRBD1 on 6 matching bases. The tail of the sequence fits TRBJ2-7 better, so the J call may be wrong. The V gene's germline CDR1 is MNHEY and CDR2 SVGEGT. The CDR3 totals 15 residues. CDR3 sequence (DNA): TGTGCCAGCAGTTGGGGTCGTCAGGGGTACAATGAGCAGTACTTC. It specifies CASSWGRQGYNEQYF.

This clonotype was found many times. The V gene is TRBV5-1, the J gene TRBJ2-1; maybe TRBD2 (5 bases). Between the trimmed V and J ends, which lost 4 bases and 2 bases, there was a span of 10 bases. CDR1 is SGHRS and CDR2 is YFSETQ in the germline V gene. This CDR3 is 14 amino acids long. Written as DNA, the CDR3 is TGCGCCAGCAGCAGCGGAGTCCCCTACAATGAGCAGTTCTTC. It translates to CASSSGVPYNEQFF.

The chain is built from TRBV19 and TRBJ2-7; 9 nucleotides agree with TRBD2. Germline CDR1 LNHDA, CDR2 SQIVND (reference sequence). The CDR3 has 18 residues. J gave up 0 bases and V 0 bases, and 9 bases lay outside the gene matches. The CDR3 protein is CASSIDLSSGTSSYEQYF. The CDR3 coding sequence is TGTGCCAGTAGTATAGATCTATCTAGCGGGACGAGCTCCTACGAGCAGTACTTC.

This clonotype was counted ten times or more. This chain connects TRBV27 to TRBJ2-3, with D perhaps given as TRBD1 or TRBD2 (6 bases each). V dropped 3 bases and J dropped 0 bases, with 10 bases sitting between them. In germline, CDR1 is MNHEY, CDR2 SMNVEV (reference sequence). The CDR3 sequence is 15 residues long. CDR3 nucleotide sequence: TGTGCCAGCAGTTTGGGGGGCTATAGCACAGATACGCAGTATTTT. Amino acids: CASSLGGYSTDTQYF.